The present entry profiles one T cell receptor (beta chain) with its context. Its matching antigen is unknown. This sample is part of a study of cytomegalovirus exposure and HLA in healthy donors. Study-level information: Samples from HLA-typed donors yielded approximately 88 million unique TCRs in an early data release.

The V gene's germline CDR1 is LNHNV and CDR2 YYDKDF (reference sequence). V lost 0 bases to trimming and J lost 6 bases, with 9 bases between them. The CDR3 has 14 residues. Study-wide findings and caveats: Analysis was performed later, and it showed HLA-associated TCR beta chains to be more clonally expanded than equally common others. A later analysis linked a missense DCLRE1C variant to TCR beta V- and J-gene trimming.

The PCR was carried out with 60 Vbeta primers and 13 Jbeta primers. Repertoires were generated with immunoSEQ multiplex PCR, while TCRdb's copy carries only in-frame clones and drops some. Among fewer than 120,000 clones, over 60% were seen once, and the ten largest hold roughly 2.9%. The sequence was obtained from a woman aged 60 to 75 in good health and CMV-seropositive. Sequencing was performed on PBMCs. J is TRBJ1-5 and V is TRBV15; no definite D call. CDR3 in DNA: TGTGCCACCAGCAGAGATCTCGTCGGTCAGCCCCAGCATTTT. This encodes CATSRDLVGQPQHF. Together with reference TRBV15 and TRBJ1-5, the CDR3 gives the full variable domain: DAMVIQNPRYQVTQFGKPVTLSCSQTLNHNVMYWYQQKSSQAPKLLFHYYDKDFNNEADTPDNFQSRRPNTSFCFLDIRSPGLGDTAMYLCATSRDLVGQPQHFGDGTRLSIL.